The sample holds one count of the clone carrying this T cell receptor (beta chain). Antigen: not known. The sample is drawn from a study of vaccination effects on CD4 cells after COVID-19. Deletions cut 3 bases from V and 7 bases from J, with 16 bases between. CDR1 is GTSNPN, CDR2 SVGIG, per germline (reference sequence). This CDR3 spans 14 amino acids. This table comes from immunoSEQ multiplex PCR, and its TCRdb copy is limited to in-frame clones, with some not included. The sample includes fewer than 55,000 clones, under 80% seen only once; the top ten take about 6.7%. Subsequent to a culture period of under twelve days, CD4+ T cells were isolated. It was two doses of either the BNT162b2 or mRNA-1273 vaccine that participants received.

The receptor comes from a human donor who received a COVID-19 vaccine. The sample consisted of CD4+ T cells from PBMCs cultured without peptide, taken after COVID-19 vaccination. The chain has TRBV30 and TRBJ1-5, with D maybe TRBD1 (6 bases). CDR3 region: CAWSLSGAAQPQHF. The CDR3 region has the DNA TGTGCCTGGAGCCTGTCGGGGGCAGCCCAGCCCCAGCATTTT.